Each of the 26 T cell receptor beta chains below was sequenced from the same sample in a study of CXCR3-negative and CXCR3-positive naive CD8 T cells. TRB cDNA was prepared as libraries by UMI-labeled 5' RACE. TCRdb reanalyzed the 5' RACE reads, giving one entry per CDR3 protein sequence and no DNA. The table lists about 39,000 distinct CDR3 sequences. Sequenced: memory CD8+ T cells from blood. Receptor source: a human donor in good health. Some clones in this sample may be carry-over from other donors' samples.

This rearrangement joins TRBV7-9 to TRBJ1-4. Germline loops: CDR1 SEHNR, CDR2 FQNEAQ (reference sequence). The CDR3 is 15 residues long. CDR3: CASSLESATNEKLFF.

The V gene is TRBV29-1, the J gene TRBJ2-7; TCRdb picks TRBD2, but there is no DNA to check that call. Germline V lookup: CDR1 SQVTM, CDR2 ANQGSEA. The CDR3 has 14 amino acids. The CDR3 loop is CSGVARADSYEQYF.

The chain combines TRBV15 with TRBJ2-3; TCRdb lists TRBD1, though no DNA is available to test this call. The germline gives CDR1 LNHNV, CDR2 YYDKDF (reference sequence). The CDR3 has 16 residues. CDR3 sequence: CATRARTQPGTDTQYF.

The chain joins TRBV28 to TRBJ1-1; TCRdb calls TRBD1, which cannot be checked without DNA. Germline CDR1 reads MDHEN; CDR2 reads SYDVKM. CDR3 length equals 12 residues. The CDR3 reads CASSLRDREAFF.

The chain is built from TRBV4-3 and TRBJ1-5. The CDR3 covers 15 residues. Per the germline V gene, CDR1 is LGHNA and CDR2 is YSLEER. The CDR3 reads CASSQDLGLNQPQHF.

This sequence joins TRBV2 and TRBJ1-1; TCRdb's D call, TRBD1, is unchecked because there is no DNA. In germline, CDR1 is SNHLY, CDR2 FYNNEI. The CDR3 sequence is 14 residues long. Here the CDR3 reads CASSLPGSGTEAFF.

This chain connects TRBV7-2 to TRBJ2-2; no DNA is available, so the TRBD2 call from TCRdb remains unchecked. The CDR3 runs 15 residues. CDR1 and CDR2 (germline): SGHTA, FQGNSA. The CDR3 here is CASSLMRGELGELFF.

The chain carries TRBV4-2 and TRBJ2-5; TCRdb lists TRBD2, though no DNA is available to test this call. The CDR3 extends over 15 amino acids. Germline lookup yields CDR1 LGHNA and CDR2 YNFKEQ. This chain's CDR3 is CASSQDQLVGETQYF.

The chain has TRBV29-1 and TRBJ1-4. Germline CDR1 SQVTM, CDR2 ANQGSEA. The CDR3 loop spans 14 amino acids. This CDR3 is CSPRGRSKVGKLFF.

V usage is TRBV5-1 and J usage is TRBJ2-7. Germline V CDR1 and CDR2: SGHRS, YFSETQ. The CDR3 is made up of 12 amino acids. Here the CDR3 reads CASSTPSYEQYF.

The gene calls are TRBV7-3 and TRBJ2-7; TCRdb designates TRBD2, a call that cannot be tested without DNA. Germline-derived CDR1 and CDR2 are SGHTA and FQGTGA. The CDR3 has 14 residues. The CDR3 here is CASSLGGDTGEQYF.

The genes are TRBV6-2 or TRBV6-3 and TRBJ1-2. Germline loops: CDR1 MNHEY, CDR2 SVGEGT. There are 16 residues in the CDR3. This chain's CDR3 is CASSYFRVLANYGYTF.

The chain combines TRBV29-1 with TRBJ2-1; TCRdb gives TRBD1 as the D gene, but with no DNA this cannot be confirmed. This CDR3 spans 14 amino acids. Per germline, CDR1 SQVTM and CDR2 ANQGSEA. CDR3 in amino acids: CSGRGGTTYNEQFF.

CDR3 sequence: CASSFRGPGPPNEQFF. The rearrangement uses TRBV7-9 and TRBJ2-1; TCRdb indicates TRBD2, and absent DNA this call remains unverified. This CDR3 comprises 16 residues. CDR1 is SEHNR, CDR2 FQNEAQ, per germline (reference sequence). Full variable domain (rest looked up from reference TRBV7-9 and TRBJ2-1): DTGVSQNPRHKITKRGQNVTFRCDPISEHNRLYWYRQTLGQGPEFLTYFQNEAQLEKSRLLSDRFSAERPKGSFSTLEIQRTEQGDSAMYLCASSFRGPGPPNEQFFGPGTRLTVL.

This chain uses TRBV15 with TRBJ2-3; the D gene TCRdb calls, TRBD1, cannot be checked with no DNA. CDR3 length equals 14 residues. Germline assignment: CDR1 LNHNV and CDR2 YYDKDF (reference sequence). The CDR3 spells CATGQGGAADTQYF. Based on the CDR3 plus reference TRBV15 and TRBJ2-3, the full variable domain is DAMVIQNPRYQVTQFGKPVTLSCSQTLNHNVMYWYQQKSSQAPKLLFHYYDKDFNNEADTPDNFQSRRPNTSFCFLDIRSPGLGDTAMYLCATGQGGAADTQYFGPGTRLTVL.

The chain carries TRBV29-1 and TRBJ2-7; TCRdb indicates TRBD1, and absent DNA this call remains unverified. Germline V gives CDR1 SQVTM, CDR2 ANQGSEA. The CDR3 loop spans 13 amino acids. CDR3: CSAQDRGLYEQYF.

J is TRBJ1-5 and V is TRBV5-1. Per the germline V gene, CDR1 is SGHRS and CDR2 is YFSETQ. CDR3 length: 15 residues. CDR3 residues: CASSQTGEAYQPQHF. Drawing the rest from reference TRBV5-1 and TRBJ1-5, the complete variable domain is KAGVTQTPRYLIKTRGQQVTLSCSPISGHRSVSWYQQTPGQGLQFLFEYFSETQRNKGNFPGRFSGRQFSNSRSEMNVSTLELGDSALYLCASSQTGEAYQPQHFGDGTRLSIL.

V usage is TRBV10-1 and J usage is TRBJ2-3; the D call from TCRdb, TRBD1, cannot be confirmed without DNA. The V gene's germline CDR1 is WNHNN and CDR2 SYGVQD (reference sequence). The CDR3 contains 14 residues. Here the CDR3 reads CASSHPGGQDTQYF.

This clonotype counts as medium-sized by frequency. The chain has TRBV29-1 and TRBJ1-1; TCRdb returns TRBD1, unconfirmable since there is no DNA. Looked up from germline, CDR1 is SQVTM and CDR2 is ANQGSEA. This CDR3 comprises 13 residues. The CDR3 region is CSVAEGTESEAFF.

The chain is built from TRBV12-5 and TRBJ1-2. The CDR3 totals 12 residues. In germline, CDR1 is LGHNT, CDR2 FRNRAP. CDR3 loop: CASGLVLEGYTF.

This chain uses TRBV29-1 with TRBJ1-1; there is no DNA to check the TCRdb D call of TRBD1. The germline V gene has CDR1 SQVTM and CDR2 ANQGSEA. The CDR3 runs to 14 residues. The CDR3 loop reads CSVDGGQGWTEAFF.

This rearrangement joins TRBV7-8 to TRBJ1-2. The CDR3 has 13 residues. From germline, CDR1 is SGHVS and CDR2 FQNEAQ. This chain's CDR3 is CASSREFGEGYTF.

The chain recombines TRBV29-1 with TRBJ2-1; TCRdb picks TRBD1, but there is no DNA to check that call. This CDR3 is built from 14 residues. Germline V lookup: CDR1 SQVTM, CDR2 ANQGSEA. CDR3 residues: CSVVSGTVYNEQFF.

V is TRBV23-1 and J is TRBJ1-5. TRBV23-1 is designated an ORF whose function remains uncertain. This CDR3 has 15 amino acids. CDR3 sequence reads: CASSQWPVGLWPQHF.

The chain employs TRBV15 and TRBJ2-7; the TCRdb D gene call, TRBD1, has no DNA to confirm it. The length of the CDR3 is 17 residues. The germline V gene encodes CDR1 LNHNV and CDR2 YYDKDF (reference sequence). The CDR3 sequence: CATSSTRGGLINYEQYF.

This clonotype registers medium-sized by frequency. The V call is TRBV2, the J call TRBJ1-1; TCRdb's D call, TRBD1, is unchecked because there is no DNA. The CDR3 is made up of 14 amino acids. CDR1 and CDR2 (germline): SNHLY, FYNNEI. CDR3 in amino acids: CASSAGQGRTEAFF. Full variable domain (remainder filled in from reference TRBV2 and TRBJ1-1): EPEVTQTPSHQVTQMGQEVILRCVPISNHLYFYWYRQILGQKVEFLVSFYNNEISEKSEIFDDQFSVERPDGSNFTLKIRSTKLEDSAMYFCASSAGQGRTEAFFGQGTRLTVV.